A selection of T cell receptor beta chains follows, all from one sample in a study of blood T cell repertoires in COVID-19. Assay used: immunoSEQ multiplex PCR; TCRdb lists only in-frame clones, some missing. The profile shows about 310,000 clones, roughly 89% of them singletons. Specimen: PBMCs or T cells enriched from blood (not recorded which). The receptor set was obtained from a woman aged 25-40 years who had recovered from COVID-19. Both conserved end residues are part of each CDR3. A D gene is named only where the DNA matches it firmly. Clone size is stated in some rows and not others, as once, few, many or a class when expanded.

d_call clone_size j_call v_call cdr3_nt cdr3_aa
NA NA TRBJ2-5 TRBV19 TGTGCCAGTAGGATGGGACACTTGTACCAAGAGACCCAGTACTTC CASRMGHLYQETQYF
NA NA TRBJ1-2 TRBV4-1 TGCGCCAGCAGCCAAGATGGGGGGGACAAAGGGTTTCCGGGCTATGGCTACACCTTC CASSQDGGDKGFPGYGYTF
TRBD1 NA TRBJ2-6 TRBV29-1 TGCAGCGTCCGACAGGGGACGTTGGCTGGGGCCAACGTCCTGACTTTC CSVRQGTLAGANVLTF
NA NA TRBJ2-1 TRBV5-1 TGCGCCAGCAGCTTGGCCGTTAGCGAGACCTACAATGAGCAGTTCTTC CASSLAVSETYNEQFF
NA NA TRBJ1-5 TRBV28 TGTGCCAGCAGTTTTCCCCCAGGGGCGGATAGCAATCAGCCCCAGCATTTT CASSFPPGADSNQPQHF
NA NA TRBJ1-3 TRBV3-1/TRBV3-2 TGTGCCAGCAGCCAAGATTTCATCTCTGGAAACACCATATATTTT CASSQDFISGNTIYF
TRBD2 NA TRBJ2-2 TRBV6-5 TGTGCCAGCAGTCTTGGACTAGCGGACACCGGGGAGCTGTTTTTT CASSLGLADTGELFF
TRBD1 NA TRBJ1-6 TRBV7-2 TGTGCCAGCAGCTTAGCGGGACAGGGAAATTCACCCCTCCACTTT CASSLAGQGNSPLHF
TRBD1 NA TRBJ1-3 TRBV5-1 TGCGCCAGCAGCCCGGACAGGTCTGGAAACACCATATATTTT CASSPDRSGNTIYF
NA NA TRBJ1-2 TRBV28 TGTGCCAGCAGCCGGGACACCCGGATAAGAGGGGAGGGCTACACCTTC CASSRDTRIRGEGYTF
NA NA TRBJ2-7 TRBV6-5 TGTGCCAGCAGTTCGGAAGACAGACACTACGAGCAGTACTTC CASSSEDRHYEQYF
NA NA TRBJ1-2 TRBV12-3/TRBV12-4 TGTGCCAGCAGTTTAAGCGTCTCCTATGGCTACACCTTC CASSLSVSYGYTF
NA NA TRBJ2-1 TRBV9 TGTGCCAGCAGCGTAGGGCCTGGGCAGGGCCCCTACAATGAGCAGTTCTTC CASSVGPGQGPYNEQFF
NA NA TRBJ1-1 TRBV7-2 TGTGCCAGCAGGCCGGGAGGGGGGGACATGAACACTGAAGCTTTCTTT CASRPGGGDMNTEAFF
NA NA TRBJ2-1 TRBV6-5 TGTGCCACCTGGGGGCGGAATGAGCAGTTCTTC CATWGRNEQFF
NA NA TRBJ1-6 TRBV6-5 TGTGCCAGCAGTCGTGGAGGTGCTGATTCACCCCTCCACTTT CASSRGGADSPLHF
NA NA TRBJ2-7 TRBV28 TGTGCCAGCAGCGTTAGACTAGTACCTGGCTACGAGCAGTACTTC CASSVRLVPGYEQYF
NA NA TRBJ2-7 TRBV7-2 TGTGCCAGCAGCTTAGGACGGACTAAGTACGAGCAGTACTTC CASSLGRTKYEQYF
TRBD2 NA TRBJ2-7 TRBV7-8 TGTGCCAGCAGCACAGATGGACTAGCGGGAAGCTCCTACGAGCAGTACTTC CASSTDGLAGSSYEQYF
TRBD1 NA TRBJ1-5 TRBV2 TGTGCCAGCAGTGGAGGGACAGTGACTGGTCAGCCCCAGCATTTT CASSGGTVTGQPQHF
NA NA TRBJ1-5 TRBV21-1 TGTGCCAGCAGCAAAGGGGGCAGGGTGATTGTCATGTGGAATCAGCCCCAGCATTTT CASSKGGRVIVMWNQPQHF
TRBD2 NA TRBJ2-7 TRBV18 TGTGCCAGCTCCCCTGGGACTAGCGGTGACGAGCAGTACTTC CASSPGTSGDEQYF
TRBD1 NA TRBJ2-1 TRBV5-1 TGCGCCAGCAGCTTGAGACAGGGGGCGATCCAGGGGGCAAGTGAGCAGTTCTTC CASSLRQGAIQGASEQFF
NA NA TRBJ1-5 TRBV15 TGTGCCACCAGCAATCTAAACGAGGGCCAGCCCCAGCATTTT CATSNLNEGQPQHF
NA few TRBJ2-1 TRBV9 TGTGCCAGCAGCGCCTCCAGGGGAGAGCAGTTCTTC CASSASRGEQFF
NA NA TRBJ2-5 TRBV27 TGTGCCAGCAGTTCGGGAGCATCCCAAGAGACCCAGTACTTC CASSSGASQETQYF
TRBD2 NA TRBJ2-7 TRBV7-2 TGTGCCAGCAGCTTAGGCCTAGCGGGAGGATATAGCGAGCAGTACTTC CASSLGLAGGYSEQYF
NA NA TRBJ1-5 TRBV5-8 TGTGCCAGCAGCTTGGCCGGGGATCAGCCCCAGCATTTT CASSLAGDQPQHF